This T cell receptor beta chain was identified during a study of Ad26.COV2.S vaccination and SARS-CoV-2 variants. The treatment was: roughly 19 received Ad26.COV2.S at low or high dose, single or two shots; several received placebo; per-sample allocation not given. Material that was analyzed had been drawn on day 63 after the first vaccine or placebo injection. General observations from the study: The placebo group had lower spike-specific TCR breadth than the vaccine recipients did.

On this clone itself: Its antigen is unidentified.

V dropped 4 bases and J dropped 2; count of bases not matched to a gene: 5. Germline loops: CDR1 SGDLS, CDR2 YYNGEE. This CDR3 comprises 15 residues. Method: immunoSEQ multiplex PCR; TCRdb's copy keeps in-frame clones and lacks some. There are about 420,000 clones in the sample; around 89% occur only once, and less than 4% lies in the top ten. The chain joins TRBV9 to TRBJ2-1; TRBD1 matches 8 bases. The sequencing here drew on peripheral blood, taken in a trial of Ad26.COV2.S vaccine versus placebo. The receptor comes from a person aged 18 to 59 who received the Ad26.COV2.S COVID-19 vaccine or a placebo. The CDR3 reads CASSTQGAPYNEQFF. The CDR3 DNA is TGTGCCAGCAGCACCCAGGGGGCCCCCTACAATGAGCAGTTCTTC.